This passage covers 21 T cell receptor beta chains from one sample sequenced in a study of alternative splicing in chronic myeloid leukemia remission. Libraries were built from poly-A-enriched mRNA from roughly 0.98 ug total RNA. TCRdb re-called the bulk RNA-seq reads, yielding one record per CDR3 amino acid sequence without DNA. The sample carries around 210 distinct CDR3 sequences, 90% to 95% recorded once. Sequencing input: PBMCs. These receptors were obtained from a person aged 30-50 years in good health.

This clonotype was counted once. The CDR3: CASSLAGLSYNEQFF. The chain is built from TRBV11-2 and TRBJ2-1; the D call from TCRdb, TRBD2, cannot be confirmed without DNA. Germline CDR1 and CDR2: SGHAT and FQNNGV. The CDR3 spans 15 residues.

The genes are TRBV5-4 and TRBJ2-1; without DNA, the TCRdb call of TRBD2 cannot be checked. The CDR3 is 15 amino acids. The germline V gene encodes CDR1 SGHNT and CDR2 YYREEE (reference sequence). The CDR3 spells CASSLAGRAGNEQFF.

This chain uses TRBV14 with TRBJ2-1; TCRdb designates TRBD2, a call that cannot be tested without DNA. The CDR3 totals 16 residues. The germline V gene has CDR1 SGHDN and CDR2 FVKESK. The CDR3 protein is CASSHSLAGLRNEQFF.

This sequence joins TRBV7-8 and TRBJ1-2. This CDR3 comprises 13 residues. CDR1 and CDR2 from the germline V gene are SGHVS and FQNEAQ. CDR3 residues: CASSLGQPLGYTF.

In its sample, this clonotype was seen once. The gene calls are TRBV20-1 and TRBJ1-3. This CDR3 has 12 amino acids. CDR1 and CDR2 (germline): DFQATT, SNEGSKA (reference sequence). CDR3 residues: CSAVDSGNTIYF.

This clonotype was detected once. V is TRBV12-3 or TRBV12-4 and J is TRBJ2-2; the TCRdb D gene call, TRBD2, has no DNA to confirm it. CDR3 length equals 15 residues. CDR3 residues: CASSLWRFDTGELFF.

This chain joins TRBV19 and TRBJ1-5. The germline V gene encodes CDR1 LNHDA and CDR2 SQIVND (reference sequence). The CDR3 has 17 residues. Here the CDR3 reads CASSSSGARLSNQPQHF. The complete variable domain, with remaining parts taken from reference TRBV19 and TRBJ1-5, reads DGGITQSPKYLFRKEGQNVTLSCEQNLNHDAMYWYRQDPGQGLRLIYYSQIVNDFQKGDIAEGYSVSREKKESFPLTVTSAQKNPTAFYLCASSSSGARLSNQPQHFGDGTRLSIL.

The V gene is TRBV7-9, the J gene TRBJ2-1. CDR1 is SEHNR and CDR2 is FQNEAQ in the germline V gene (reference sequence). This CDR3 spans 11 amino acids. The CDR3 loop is CASSLGNEQFF.

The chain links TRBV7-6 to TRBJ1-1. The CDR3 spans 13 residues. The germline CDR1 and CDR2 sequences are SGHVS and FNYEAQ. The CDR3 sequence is CASSLLGNTEAFF.

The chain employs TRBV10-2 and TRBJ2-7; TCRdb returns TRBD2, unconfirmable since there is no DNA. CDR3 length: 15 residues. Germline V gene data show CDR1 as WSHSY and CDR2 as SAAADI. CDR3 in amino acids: CASSESAGVSYEQYF.

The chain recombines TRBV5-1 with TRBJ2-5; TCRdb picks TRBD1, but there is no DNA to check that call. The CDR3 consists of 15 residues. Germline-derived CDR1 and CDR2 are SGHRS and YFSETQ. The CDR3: CASSLRTGVGETQYF.

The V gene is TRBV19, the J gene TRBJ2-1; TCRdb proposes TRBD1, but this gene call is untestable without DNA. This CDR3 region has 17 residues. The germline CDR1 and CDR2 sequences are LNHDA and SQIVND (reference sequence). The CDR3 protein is CASSIRQALISYNEQFF.

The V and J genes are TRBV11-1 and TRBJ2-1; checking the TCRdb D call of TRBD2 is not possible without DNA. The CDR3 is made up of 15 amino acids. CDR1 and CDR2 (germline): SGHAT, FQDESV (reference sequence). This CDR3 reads CASSLDGQPSSEQFF. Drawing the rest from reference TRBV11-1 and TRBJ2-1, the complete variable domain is EAEVAQSPRYKITEKSQAVAFWCDPISGHATLYWYRQILGQGPELLVQFQDESVVDDSQLPKDRFSAERLKGVDSTLKIQPAELGDSAMYLCASSLDGQPSSEQFFGPGTRLTVL.

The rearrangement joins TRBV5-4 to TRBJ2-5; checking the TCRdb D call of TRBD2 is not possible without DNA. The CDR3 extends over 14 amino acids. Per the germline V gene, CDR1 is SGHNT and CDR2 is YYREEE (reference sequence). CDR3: CASSLAPGKETQYF.

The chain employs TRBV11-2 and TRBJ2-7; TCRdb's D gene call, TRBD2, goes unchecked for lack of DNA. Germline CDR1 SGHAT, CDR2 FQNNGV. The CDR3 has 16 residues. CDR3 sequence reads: CASSSQGTSGRYEQYF.

CDR3 protein: CASSSRLNTGELFF. The V call is TRBV5-6, the J call TRBJ2-2; as DNA is missing, the TRBD2 call by TCRdb cannot be tested. Per germline, CDR1 SGHDT and CDR2 YYEEEE. This CDR3 contains 14 residues.

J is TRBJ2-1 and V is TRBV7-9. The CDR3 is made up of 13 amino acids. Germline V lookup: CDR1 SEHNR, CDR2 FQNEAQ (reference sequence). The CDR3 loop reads CASTPWPYNEQFF.

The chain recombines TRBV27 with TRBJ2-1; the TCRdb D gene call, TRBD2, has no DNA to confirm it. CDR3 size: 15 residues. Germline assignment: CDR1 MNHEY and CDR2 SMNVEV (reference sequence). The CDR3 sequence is CASSLGLPIYNEQFF.

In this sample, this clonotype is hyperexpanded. The CDR3 spells CASSYRRHEQYF. The chain combines TRBV6-2 or TRBV6-3 with TRBJ2-7. Germline CDR1 MNHEY, CDR2 SVGEGT. The CDR3 sequence is 12 residues long.

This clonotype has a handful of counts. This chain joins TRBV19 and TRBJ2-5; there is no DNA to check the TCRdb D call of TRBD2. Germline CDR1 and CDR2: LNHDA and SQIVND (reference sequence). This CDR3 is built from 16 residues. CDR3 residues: CASTAGQGGGQETQYF. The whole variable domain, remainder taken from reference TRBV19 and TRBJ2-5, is DGGITQSPKYLFRKEGQNVTLSCEQNLNHDAMYWYRQDPGQGLRLIYYSQIVNDFQKGDIAEGYSVSREKKESFPLTVTSAQKNPTAFYLCASTAGQGGGQETQYFGPGTRLLVL.

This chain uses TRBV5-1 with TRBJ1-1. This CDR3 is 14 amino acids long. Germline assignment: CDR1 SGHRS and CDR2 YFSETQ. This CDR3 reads CASSLEGADTEAFF.